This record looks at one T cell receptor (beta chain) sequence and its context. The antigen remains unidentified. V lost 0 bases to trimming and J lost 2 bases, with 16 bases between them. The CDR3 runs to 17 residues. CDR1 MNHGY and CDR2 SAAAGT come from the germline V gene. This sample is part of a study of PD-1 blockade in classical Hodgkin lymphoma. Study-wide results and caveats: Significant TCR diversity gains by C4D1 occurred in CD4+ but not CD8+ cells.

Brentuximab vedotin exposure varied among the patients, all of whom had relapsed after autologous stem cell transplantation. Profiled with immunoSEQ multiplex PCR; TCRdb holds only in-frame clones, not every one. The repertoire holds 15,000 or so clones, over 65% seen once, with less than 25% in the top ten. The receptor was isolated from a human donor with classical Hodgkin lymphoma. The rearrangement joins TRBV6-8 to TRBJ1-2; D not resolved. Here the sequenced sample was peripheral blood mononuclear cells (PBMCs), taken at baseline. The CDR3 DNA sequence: TGTGCCAGCAGTTACTCGGGCGAACCAGCCCTCAACTATGGCTACACCTTC. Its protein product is CASSYSGEPALNYGYTF.